This entry lists 20 T cell receptor beta chains sequenced from one sample in a study of OX40 agonist ivuxolimab in advanced cancers. The library was built by means of the immunoSEQ multiplex PCR assay. This is the immuneACCESS table as TCRdb keeps it, with only in-frame sequences that have V and J called. A part of the clones is gone; compared with another copy, unresolved V genes explain less than half, and the rest is unexplained. The sample includes approximately 20,000 clones, with 85% to 90% observed a single time. The ten largest account for around 50% of the sample. Sequenced here: CD4+ or CD8+ T cells sorted from blood, sampled in a trial of the OX40 agonist ivuxolimab. The receptors derive from an adult with an advanced solid tumor such as melanoma, head and neck, liver or kidney cancer.

This chain uses TRBV2 with TRBJ2-7; the D gene is possibly TRBD2 (5 bases). Germline loops: CDR1 SNHLY, CDR2 FYNNEI. Trimming removed 6 bases at V and 3 bases at J, with 9 bases between. The CDR3 consists of 12 residues. CDR3 nucleotides: TGTGCCAGCAGGGGGAGTCTCTACGAGCAGTACTTC. Encoded protein: CASRGSLYEQYF.

The chain uses TRBV29-1 and TRBJ1-2; 7 nucleotides agree with TRBD1. The germline CDR1 and CDR2 sequences are SQVTM and ANQGSEA. Trimming removed 3 bases from V and 5 bases from J; junction bases left unmatched: 3. The CDR3 runs 12 residues. The CDR3 here is CSVDGTEYGYTF. In DNA form, the CDR3 reads TGCAGCGTTGACGGGACAGAATATGGCTACACCTTC.

The V and J genes are TRBV11-2 and TRBJ1-2; D unresolved. The V gene's germline CDR1 is SGHAT and CDR2 FQNNGV. Trimming left V 1 base short and J 3 bases short, with 15 bases between. CDR3 length equals 16 residues. CDR3 residues: CASSLGWGSRDYGYTF. CDR3 nucleotides: TGTGCCAGCAGCTTAGGTTGGGGATCGAGGGACTATGGCTACACCTTC.

The DNA of the CDR3 is TGTGCCAGCAGGGGAGTGGGGGCGGATGAGCAGTTCTTC. It translates to CASRGVGADEQFF. The rearrangement joins TRBV6-4 to TRBJ2-1; D perhaps matches TRBD1 (6 bases). CDR1 and CDR2 from the germline V gene are MRHNA and SNTAGT. V lost 6 bases to trimming and J lost 8 bases, with 14 bases between them. The CDR3 runs 13 residues.

This rearrangement joins TRBV19 to TRBJ2-2, with D maybe TRBD2 (6 bases). Germline V lookup: CDR1 LNHDA, CDR2 SQIVND (reference sequence). This CDR3 is built from 14 residues. V lost 3 bases and J 4 bases, leaving 9 bases between the germline ends. The CDR3 region is CASSMGGGTGELFF. Here the CDR3 DNA reads TGTGCCAGTAGTATGGGAGGTGGCACCGGGGAGCTGTTTTTT.

The chain recombines TRBV2 with TRBJ2-1; 9 bases align to TRBD2. Per germline, CDR1 SNHLY and CDR2 FYNNEI. This CDR3 has 15 residues. V was pared by 1 base and J by 5 bases, with 3 bases of the junction left unmatched. Here the CDR3 DNA reads TGTGCCAGCAGTGAAGGACTAGCGGCCCACAATGAGCAGTTCTTC. The encoded protein is CASSEGLAAHNEQFF. The full variable domain, its missing parts supplied by reference TRBV2 and TRBJ2-1, is EPEVTQTPSHQVTQMGQEVILRCVPISNHLYFYWYRQILGQKVEFLVSFYNNEISEKSEIFDDQFSVERPDGSNFTLKIRSTKLEDSAMYFCASSEGLAAHNEQFFGPGTRLTVL.

The gene calls are TRBV6-5 and TRBJ2-3; TRBD2 might be the D (6 bases). The germline V gene has CDR1 MNHEY and CDR2 SVGAGI. This CDR3 has 15 amino acids. Trimming took off 8 bases at V and 6 bases at J, with 21 bases between the two ends. The CDR3 bases are TGTGCCAGCTCGGGACGGTGGGGGGTCGGGGATACGCAGTATTTT. Translation: CASSGRWGVGDTQYF.

The chain has TRBV7-3 and TRBJ2-1, with 8 positions matching TRBD2. CDR3 length: 18 amino acids. Germline trimming cut 2 bases from V and 3 bases from J; bases unmatched to any gene: 12. Germline loops: CDR1 SGHTA, CDR2 FQGTGA. This CDR3 reads CASSLGATGGPDYNEQFF. The CDR3 bases are TGTGCCAGCAGCTTAGGGGCGACGGGAGGGCCGGACTACAATGAGCAGTTCTTC.

The gene calls are TRBV6-1 and TRBJ1-1; D is possibly TRBD1 (5 bases). Germline V gene data show CDR1 as MNHNS and CDR2 as SASEGT. The CDR3 consists of 13 residues. The V gene lost 7 bases and the J gene lost 0 bases, with 9 bases spanning the gap. The CDR3 DNA sequence: TGTGCCAGCATCTCGACAGTGAACACTGAAGCTTTCTTT. This translates into CASISTVNTEAFF.

The gene calls are TRBV7-9 and TRBJ2-5; weak D call: TRBD1 (5 bases). The CDR3 covers 17 residues. Trimming left V 1 base short and J 5 bases short, with 20 bases between. The germline V gene has CDR1 SEHNR and CDR2 FQNEAQ (reference sequence). CDR3 nucleotide sequence: TGTGCCAGCAGCTTAGTCGGATCAGGGAACCTAGGGGAGACCCAGTACTTC. As protein: CASSLVGSGNLGETQYF.

V gene TRBV13 combines with J gene TRBJ2-3; 12 positions match TRBD2. With V trimmed by 6 bases and J by 5 bases, 12 bases remained unmatched. This CDR3 spans 17 amino acids. CDR1 is PRHDT, CDR2 FYEKMQ, per germline (reference sequence). The CDR3 sequence: CASSARLGLAGVDTQYF. As DNA, the CDR3 is TGTGCCAGCAGTGCTCGGTTGGGACTAGCGGGTGTAGATACGCAGTATTTT.

The chain couples TRBV9 to TRBJ1-1, with TRBD1 as a possible D gene (6 bases). Trimming removed 3 bases from V and 0 bases from J, with 9 bases in between. The CDR3 totals 14 residues. Germline loops: CDR1 SGDLS, CDR2 YYNGEE. The CDR3 sequence: CASSDRALNTEAFF. DNA of the CDR3: TGTGCCAGCAGCGACAGGGCGCTGAACACTGAAGCTTTCTTT. Using reference TRBV9 and TRBJ1-1 for the parts outside the CDR3, the full variable domain is DSGVTQTPKHLITATGQRVTLRCSPRSGDLSVYWYQQSLDQGLQFLIQYYNGEERAKGNILERFSAQQFPDLHSELNLSSLELGDSALYFCASSDRALNTEAFFGQGTRLTVV.

This rearrangement joins TRBV5-5 to TRBJ1-5, with D possibly being TRBD1 (5 bases). Germline CDR1 reads SGHKS; CDR2 reads YYEKEE (reference sequence). Trimming cost V 2 bases and J 2 bases, with 20 bases left between them. This CDR3 is built from 18 residues. The CDR3 spells CASSFSSPTGGGNQPQHF. CDR3 nucleotide sequence: TGTGCCAGCAGCTTCTCGTCGCCGACGGGGGGTGGCAATCAGCCCCAGCATTTT.

The chain employs TRBV5-1 and TRBJ1-1, with D uncertain. CDR3 length: 12 amino acids. CDR1 SGHRS and CDR2 YFSETQ come from the germline V gene. Trimming removed 0 bases at V and 8 bases at J, with 8 bases between. CDR3 in DNA: TGCGCCAGCAGCTTGGTCGGGCCAGAAGCTTTCTTT. Translated, it gives CASSLVGPEAFF.

This chain joins TRBV5-1 and TRBJ2-3; no clear D gene. CDR3 length: 18 residues. Germline lookup yields CDR1 SGHRS and CDR2 YFSETQ. V was shortened by 0 bases and J by 0 bases, with 17 bases between the two germline ends. The CDR3: CASSLESRTAYSTDTQYF. The DNA for the CDR3 is TGCGCCAGCAGCTTGGAATCTAGGACGGCCTATAGCACAGATACGCAGTATTTT.

The chain joins TRBV5-8 to TRBJ2-1; 9 nucleotides align to TRBD1. The CDR3 is 14 residues long. Germline loops: CDR1 SGHTS, CDR2 YDEGEE. Unmatched junction bases numbered 6, after V lost 3 bases and J lost 8 bases. The CDR3 here is CASSSGQGHHEQFF. The CDR3 nucleotides read TGTGCCAGCAGCTCGGGACAGGGTCACCATGAGCAGTTCTTC.

The rearrangement uses TRBV28 and TRBJ2-4; 7 bases match TRBD2. In germline, CDR1 is MDHEN, CDR2 SYDVKM. The CDR3 is made up of 14 amino acids. The V and J ends lost 4 bases and 5 bases, in that order; junction bases with no gene match: 5. CDR3 nucleotide sequence: TGTGCCAGCAGTTGGGCTGGGGGGGAAAACATTCAGTACTTC. Translating gives CASSWAGGENIQYF.

The rearrangement links TRBV19 to TRBJ2-2; tentative D call: TRBD2 (6 bases). The CDR3 is made up of 14 amino acids. The V gene lost 7 bases and the J gene lost 4 bases, with 13 bases spanning the gap. Germline V gene data show CDR1 as LNHDA and CDR2 as SQIVND (reference sequence). For the CDR3, the DNA is TGTGCCAGTACAACCCGGGAGATCACCGGGGAGCTGTTTTTT. Residues: CASTTREITGELFF.

This chain links TRBV4-1 with TRBJ2-2; a possible D gene is TRBD1 (6 bases). Germline CDR1 reads MGHRA; CDR2 reads YSYEKL. CDR3 length equals 13 residues. Trimming took off 8 bases at V and 0 bases at J, with 7 bases between the two ends. The CDR3 nucleotides read TGCGCCAGCCGGACAGCGAACACCGGGGAGCTGTTTTTT. This translates into CASRTANTGELFF.

This rearrangement joins TRBV4-3 to TRBJ1-5; D remains ambiguous. Trimming took off 0 bases at V and 5 bases at J, with 11 bases between the two ends. This CDR3 is 15 amino acids long. Germline V lookup: CDR1 LGHNA, CDR2 YSLEER. CDR3 in DNA: TGCGCCAGCAGCCAAGATCTATTGGATTATCAGCCCCAGCATTTT. Its translation is CASSQDLLDYQPQHF.